The source of this T cell receptor (beta chain) is a study of cytomegalovirus exposure and HLA in healthy donors. Study summary: Earlier findings included 90 million to 120 million unique TCR beta sequences obtained from about 170 million T cells. Genotyping of 400 or so donors showed that over 65% belonged to the Caucasian-associated ancestry cluster. Broader study findings: Later analysis demonstrated an association between a missense DCLRE1C variant and TCR beta V- and J-gene trimming. There were under 200 TCR beta chains listed as cytomegalovirus-associated.

With respect to this clone: Its antigen is not known.

The primer mix had 60 Vbeta and 13 Jbeta primers. The repertoire was sequenced with immunoSEQ multiplex PCR; TCRdb's copy has only in-frame clones and lacks some. This sample's clone table lists some 72,000 clones. What was sequenced was PBMCs. The receptor was derived from a boy under 18 in good health and CMV-seronegative.

CDR3: CASSPSSGYEQYF. For the CDR3, the DNA is TGTGCCAGCAGCCCTTCTAGCGGTTACGAGCAGTACTTC. The chain combines TRBV11-2 with TRBJ2-7; 7 bases line up with TRBD2. The CDR3 runs 13 residues. Trimming cost V 5 bases and J 4 bases; bases outside gene matches: 5. CDR1 is SGHAT and CDR2 is FQNNGV in the germline V gene.